A single T cell receptor beta chain is shown here with its context. As yet, its antigen is unknown. The source of the sample is a study of cytomegalovirus exposure and HLA in healthy donors. Study-wide points: Within a later analysis, the majority of CMV-associated TCR beta chains appeared HLA-restricted.

V lost 2 bases and J lost 8; bases outside the gene matches: 8. This CDR3 contains 15 residues. From germline, CDR1 is SGDLS and CDR2 YYNGEE. With 60 Vbeta and 13 Jbeta primers, the PCR was carried out. Sequenced by immunoSEQ multiplex PCR; TCRdb stores in-frame clones only, minus some. This table holds under 70,000 clones. The TCR sequence derives from a woman aged 25 to 39 in good health and CMV-seropositive. Sample: PBMCs. V is TRBV9 and J is TRBJ2-1; TRBD1 agrees at 9 bases. Here the CDR3 DNA reads TGTGCCAGCAGCGTGAGTTCGGGACAGGGCGATGAGCAGTTCTTC. It translates to CASSVSSGQGDEQFF.